The clone carrying this T cell receptor (beta chain) was seen ten or more times. Its antigen remains unknown. The data belong to a study of blood T cells in healthy people across ages. A second PCR of roughly 7 to 11 cycles used a sample-barcoded 5' primer and a J-beta primer mix. Using its own MiXCR run on the 5' RACE reads, TCRdb lists one record per CDR3 protein. The data hold approximately 780,000 distinct CDR3 sequences, with around 25% observed a single time. The V end was cut by 5 bases, the J end by 0 bases, with 17 bases between. Germline V lookup: CDR1 DFQATT, CDR2 SNEGSKA (reference sequence). The CDR3 sequence is 16 residues long. Findings of the study overall: Because donor CMV status was unknown, expanded clonotype changes were possibly confounded.

These data also formed part of another study, on T cells of mothers and their children. That study adds: Over 8.5 million TCR beta CDR3 reads were obtained from each mother, and about 2.9 million from each child. In related and unrelated pairs alike, thymic selection shapes TCR recombination output, with inherited differences minor.

This clonotype originated in a boy aged 5-17 years in good health. The chain links TRBV20-1 to TRBJ2-1; D remains ambiguous. Sequencing was done on a sample of blood. The CDR3 region is CSAYERGPNSYNEQFF. Written as DNA, the CDR3 is TGCAGTGCTTATGAGCGTGGGCCTAACTCCTACAATGAGCAGTTCTTC.